Sequencing of this TCR beta chain was carried out in a study of neurological immune-mediated disorders. General observations from the study: The study found no CDR3 amino acid sequences shared by expanded clones across subjects, suggesting private repertoires in all groups. The repertoires of 18 of 34 multiple sclerosis patients were placed by phylogenetic grouping in a single related-CDR3 cluster, which may be a signature. With the multiple sclerosis repertoire cluster, none of the clinical or MRI features showed an association.

By its share, this clonotype is medium-sized. Its antigen is not known. V lost 1 base and J lost 5; bases outside the gene matches: 4. The CDR3 loop spans 16 amino acids. Germline CDR1 is ENHRY and CDR2 is SYGVKD. The sorted-subset TCR libraries were prepared using some 920,000 CD4+ or CD8+ T cells as the starting material. TCRdb itself ran the 5' RACE reads through MiXCR, one entry per CDR3 protein. This sample has 10,000 to 12,000 distinct CDR3 sequences, with around 21% found just once. The sample comprised CD8+ T cells from blood. The chain links TRBV10-3 to TRBJ2-1, with 11 bases lining up with TRBD2. This receptor was obtained from a middle-aged woman with multiple sclerosis. CDR3: CAISEYVAGGNNEQFF. The CDR3 DNA is TGTGCCATCAGTGAGTACGTAGCGGGGGGGAACAATGAGCAGTTCTTC.